A single T cell receptor beta chain is shown here with its context. Germline-derived CDR1 and CDR2 are SNHLY and FYNNEI. V lost 6 bases, J lost 2 bases, and 7 bases stayed unmatched. The CDR3 extends over 14 amino acids. These data originate in a study of shared clonotypes between healthy human individuals. Measured with immunoSEQ multiplex PCR; TCRdb has only the in-frame clones, and not every one. The sample has some 2,000,000 clones, about 95% seen once. The TCR originated in a man between 18 and 29 years old in good health. The specimen sequenced was naive CD4+ T cells sorted from blood. Subset in this sample: CD45RA+ positively selected. The rearrangement joins TRBV2 to TRBJ2-7, with 7 bases identical to TRBD1. DNA for the CDR3: TGTGCCAGCAGCCGACAGGGCCAAGCCTACGAGCAGTACTTC. Translation gives CASSRQGQAYEQYF. The full variable domain, with the rest looked up from reference TRBV2 and TRBJ2-7, is EPEVTQTPSHQVTQMGQEVILRCVPISNHLYFYWYRQILGQKVEFLVSFYNNEISEKSEIFDDQFSVERPDGSNFTLKIRSTKLEDSAMYFCASSRQGQAYEQYFGPGTRLTVT.